The 20 T cell receptor beta chains below all came from one sample that was sequenced in a study of blood T cell repertoires in COVID-19. TCRdb keeps only in-frame clones here, not all; method: immunoSEQ multiplex PCR. Among over 250,000 clones listed, roughly nine tenths were seen once. Sample: peripheral blood. Receptors were obtained from a woman under 40 with COVID-19, enrolled during active disease.

The chain is built from TRBV27 and TRBJ2-7, with TRBD2 matching 11 bases. V lost 5 bases, J lost 3 bases, and 6 bases stayed unmatched. There are 15 residues in the CDR3. In germline, CDR1 is MNHEY, CDR2 SMNVEV (reference sequence). This CDR3 reads CASSPRLAGIYEQYF. The CDR3 nucleotides read TGTGCCAGCAGTCCCCGACTAGCGGGAATCTACGAGCAGTACTTC.

The genes are TRBV9 and TRBJ2-1, with 9 bases aligning to TRBD2. Germline CDR1 and CDR2: SGDLS and YYNGEE. V was pared by 0 bases and J by 4 bases, with 5 bases of the junction left unmatched. This CDR3 is built from 16 residues. The CDR3 is CASSVGSSGMYNEQFF. The CDR3 nucleotides read TGTGCCAGCAGCGTAGGATCTAGCGGGATGTACAATGAGCAGTTCTTC.

This chain joins TRBV5-4 and TRBJ2-7, with TRBD1 matching 7 bases. The CDR3 spans 12 residues. Germline V CDR1 and CDR2: SGHNT, YYREEE (reference sequence). Trimming cost V 2 bases and J 6 bases; bases outside gene matches: 2. The CDR3 DNA is TGTGCCAGCAGCTTAAACAGGGGCGAGCAGTACTTC. Translated, it gives CASSLNRGEQYF. Supplemented by reference TRBV5-4 and TRBJ2-7, the full variable domain reads ETGVTQSPTHLIKTRGQQVTLRCSSQSGHNTVSWYQQALGQGPQFIFQYYREEENGRGNFPPRFSGLQFPNYSSELNVNALELDDSALYLCASSLNRGEQYFGPGTRLTVT.

This sequence joins TRBV28 and TRBJ2-2; TRBD1 agrees at 7 bases. Trimming took 10 bases from V and 6 from J; bases not matched to a gene: 14. This CDR3 is built from 15 residues. Germline-derived CDR1 and CDR2 are MDHEN and SYDVKM. As DNA, the CDR3 is TGTGCCATCGGGTCCCCGGGACAGCCTGCCGGGGAGCTGTTTTTT. Its translation: CAIGSPGQPAGELFF.

The rearrangement links TRBV6-6 to TRBJ1-6; 10 bases map to TRBD1. Germline V gives CDR1 MNHNY, CDR2 SVGAGI (reference sequence). V gave up 8 bases and J gave up 10 bases; unmatched junction bases: 17. The CDR3 totals 17 residues. Here the CDR3 reads CASGPGQGLLRGSPLHF. The DNA for the CDR3 is TGTGCCAGCGGTCCGGGACAGGGGTTACTACGCGGGTCACCCCTCCACTTT.

V and J are TRBV28 and TRBJ2-2; TRBD2 matches 7 bases. J lost 5 bases, V lost 7 bases, and 16 bases had no gene match. The CDR3 is 17 amino acids. CDR1 is MDHEN, CDR2 SYDVKM, per germline. The CDR3 is CASTTPGSLGGTGELFF. The CDR3 nucleotides are TGTGCCAGCACAACCCCCGGCTCGCTGGGGGGGACCGGGGAGCTGTTTTTT.

The chain couples TRBV28 to TRBJ1-5; D is undetermined. Trimming cost V 4 bases and J 7 bases, with 11 bases left between them. This CDR3 comprises 13 residues. Germline-derived CDR1 and CDR2 are MDHEN and SYDVKM. CDR3 residues: CASSSPSRQPQHF. CDR3 nucleotides: TGTGCCAGCAGTTCGCCCTCGCGGCAGCCCCAGCATTTT.

V is TRBV5-4 and J is TRBJ1-1; 9 nucleotides align to TRBD1. Germline lookup yields CDR1 SGHNT and CDR2 YYREEE (reference sequence). This CDR3 has 16 residues. J lost 1 base, V lost 6 bases, and 10 bases had no gene match. The chain's CDR3 is CASTLGTGRENTEAFF. The CDR3 bases are TGTGCCAGCACCTTAGGGACAGGGAGGGAGAACACTGAAGCTTTCTTT.

The chain recombines TRBV19 with TRBJ1-4; a possible D gene is TRBD1 (5 bases). Germline CDR1 and CDR2: LNHDA and SQIVND (reference sequence). The V and J ends lost 2 bases and 3 bases respectively, with 10 bases between them. The CDR3 consists of 15 residues. This CDR3 reads CASSILGAANEKLFF. CDR3 nucleotides: TGTGCCAGTAGTATACTAGGGGCGGCTAATGAAAAACTGTTTTTT.

J is TRBJ1-5 and V is TRBV6-4; D gene uncertain. Germline V gene data show CDR1 as MRHNA and CDR2 as SNTAGT. The V end was cut by 6 bases, the J end by 4 bases, with 10 bases between. This CDR3 comprises 13 residues. The CDR3 DNA follows: TGTGCCAGCAGCGCCGAGAGGAATCAGCCCCAGCATTTT. Translation gives CASSAERNQPQHF.

The chain joins TRBV19 to TRBJ2-7; D may be TRBD1 (7 bases). V was shortened by 3 bases and J by 0 bases, with 15 bases between the two germline ends. The CDR3 spans 16 residues. Germline-derived CDR1 and CDR2 are LNHDA and SQIVND (reference sequence). DNA of the CDR3: TGTGCCAGTAGTATGGGCAGGGGGGCCCTCTCCTACGAGCAGTACTTC. Translated: CASSMGRGALSYEQYF.

The rearrangement links TRBV5-1 to TRBJ1-2; the match to TRBD1 covers 7 bases. Per the germline V gene, CDR1 is SGHRS and CDR2 is YFSETQ. The CDR3 totals 17 residues. Losses at the gene ends were 2 bases for V and 0 bases for J; bases not matched to a gene: 10. The CDR3 nucleotides read TGCGCCAGCAGCTTACGGGACAGTGCAGCAGCTAACTATGGCTACACCTTC. It translates to CASSLRDSAAANYGYTF.

This clone was detected only once. This sequence joins TRBV9 and TRBJ2-7; a possible D gene is TRBD2 (5 bases). Trimming shortened V by 7 bases and J by 0 bases, and 8 bases separated the two germline ends. Germline loops: CDR1 SGDLS, CDR2 YYNGEE. The CDR3 loop spans 12 amino acids. The CDR3: CASGSHSYEQYF. Written as DNA, the CDR3 is TGTGCCAGCGGGAGCCACTCCTACGAGCAGTACTTC.

The chain recombines TRBV27 with TRBJ1-4, with a tentative D call TRBD1 (6 bases). Germline V CDR1 and CDR2: MNHEY, SMNVEV (reference sequence). V shed 4 bases and J shed 6 bases, with 12 bases lying between them. The CDR3 consists of 14 residues. The CDR3 is CASSSDSQYEKLFF. DNA of the CDR3: TGTGCCAGCAGTTCGGACAGCCAGTATGAAAAACTGTTTTTT. Looking up the rest from reference TRBV27 and TRBJ1-4 gives the full variable domain: EAQVTQNPRYLITVTGKKLTVTCSQNMNHEYMSWYRQDPGLGLRQIYYSMNVEVTDKGDVPEGYKVSRKEKRNFPLILESPSPNQTSLYFCASSSDSQYEKLFFGSGTQLSVL.

This clone was observed a single time. The rearrangement joins TRBV30 to TRBJ1-4; weak D call: TRBD1 (6 bases). This CDR3 contains 16 residues. The germline V gene encodes CDR1 GTSNPN and CDR2 SVGIG (reference sequence). Trimming removed 2 bases from V and 4 bases from J, with 17 bases in between. The CDR3 bases are TGTGCCTGGAGTCCCAACCTACAGGGAATTAATGAAAAACTGTTTTTT. Translating gives CAWSPNLQGINEKLFF.

The chain is built from TRBV14 and TRBJ1-6; D uncertain. The germline CDR1 and CDR2 sequences are SGHDN and FVKESK. The CDR3 has 15 amino acids. V dropped 0 bases and J dropped 7 bases, with 10 bases sitting between them. The CDR3 DNA reads as TGTGCCAGCAGCCAAGAGTTCTTGGAGAATTCACCCCTCCACTTT. Translation gives CASSQEFLENSPLHF.

This chain connects TRBV10-3 to TRBJ2-2; D perhaps matches TRBD2 (5 bases). The CDR3 loop spans 14 amino acids. V lost 7 bases and J lost 3, with 12 bases in between. Germline V CDR1 and CDR2: ENHRY, SYGVKD. The DNA for the CDR3 is TGTGCCATCAAATCCAGCGGCGACACCGGGGAGCTGTTTTTT. It codes for CAIKSSGDTGELFF.

V gene TRBV6-6 combines with J gene TRBJ1-6, with a possible D match to TRBD1 (5 bases). This CDR3 contains 14 residues. The germline V and J ends were trimmed by 4 bases and 8 bases, with 12 bases remaining between them. Germline V gene data show CDR1 as MNHNY and CDR2 as SVGAGI (reference sequence). In DNA, the CDR3 is TGTGCCAGCAGTTCAGGGATAGTGGATTCACCCCTCCACTTT. It specifies CASSSGIVDSPLHF.

The gene calls are TRBV30 and TRBJ1-3; D not resolved. Germline CDR1 reads GTSNPN; CDR2 reads SVGIG (reference sequence). The CDR3 totals 15 residues. Trimming took 8 bases from V and 0 from J, leaving 17 bases between them. The DNA for the CDR3 is TGTGCCGCAAGGCCTGAGGTGAGCTCTGGAAACACCATATATTTT. Amino acids: CAARPEVSSGNTIYF.

The rearrangement links TRBV30 to TRBJ2-5, with D perhaps matching TRBD2 (5 bases). The germline gives CDR1 GTSNPN, CDR2 SVGIG (reference sequence). The ends were cut back, 2 bases at V and 3 bases at J, with 13 bases in the middle. The CDR3 loop spans 14 amino acids. CDR3 bases: TGTGCCTGGAGTACCCCCGGGATGAAAGAGACCCAGTACTTC. Its protein product is CAWSTPGMKETQYF. Full variable domain (missing parts from reference TRBV30 and TRBJ2-5): SQTIHQWPATLVQPVGSPLSLECTVEGTSNPNLYWYRQAAGRGLQLLFYSVGIGQISSEVPQNLSASRPQDRQFILSSKKLLLSDSGFYLCAWSTPGMKETQYFGPGTRLLVL.